The 5 T cell receptor beta chains below all came from one sample that was sequenced in a study of neurological immune-mediated disorders. One entry per CDR3 protein results from TCRdb running MiXCR on the 5' RACE reads. The sample shows roughly 47,000 distinct CDR3 sequences, roughly 4% of them seen only once. The source material was PBMCs. The receptors come from a woman aged 60 to 75 with multiple sclerosis.

This clonotype was counted ten times or more. This chain joins TRBV4-3 and TRBJ2-1; D may be TRBD1 (5 bases). Between the trimmed V and J ends, which lost 1 base and 4 bases, there was a span of 14 bases. CDR3 size: 16 residues. Germline CDR1 and CDR2: LGHNA and YSLEER. In DNA, the CDR3 is TGCGCCAGCAGCCAAGGATCTGGACGGACATACAATGAGCAGTTCTTC. This sequence encodes CASSQGSGRTYNEQFF.

This clonotype was counted ten times or more. J is TRBJ2-3 and V is TRBV20-1; a possible D gene is TRBD2 (5 bases). Deletions cut 3 bases from V and 2 bases from J, with 15 bases between. CDR1 and CDR2 from the germline V gene are DFQATT and SNEGSKA (reference sequence). The CDR3 covers 15 residues. The chain's CDR3 is CSASPLGADTDTQYF. The CDR3 DNA follows: TGCAGTGCTAGCCCCCTGGGAGCGGACACAGATACGCAGTATTTT.

This clonotype was counted ten times or more. This chain connects TRBV20-1 to TRBJ2-5; no definite D call. V was trimmed by 7 bases and J by 5 bases, leaving 14 bases between them. Germline values: CDR1 DFQATT, CDR2 SNEGSKA (reference sequence). The CDR3 extends over 12 amino acids. CDR3 sequence: CSVGLSRETQYF. In DNA form, the CDR3 reads TGCAGTGTAGGGCTATCGAGGGAGACCCAGTACTTC.

This clonotype was counted a few times. V gene TRBV5-1 combines with J gene TRBJ1-2; D call uncertain. The CDR3 is made up of 14 amino acids. With 0 bases removed from V and 5 bases from J, the gap between germline ends came to 11 bases. Germline assignment: CDR1 SGHRS and CDR2 YFSETQ. CDR3 bases: TGCGCCAGCAGCTTGGTTCCGGCCGAGTATGGCTACACCTTC. It specifies CASSLVPAEYGYTF.

This clonotype has a handful of counts. The chain has TRBV5-5 and TRBJ2-5; D remains unclear. Per the germline V gene, CDR1 is SGHKS and CDR2 is YYEKEE (reference sequence). CDR3 length equals 15 residues. Trimming left V 5 bases short and J 2 bases short, with 16 bases between. The CDR3 spells CASSPLVATQETQYF. Written as DNA, the CDR3 is TGTGCCAGCAGTCCCCTAGTCGCCACGCAAGAGACCCAGTACTTC.